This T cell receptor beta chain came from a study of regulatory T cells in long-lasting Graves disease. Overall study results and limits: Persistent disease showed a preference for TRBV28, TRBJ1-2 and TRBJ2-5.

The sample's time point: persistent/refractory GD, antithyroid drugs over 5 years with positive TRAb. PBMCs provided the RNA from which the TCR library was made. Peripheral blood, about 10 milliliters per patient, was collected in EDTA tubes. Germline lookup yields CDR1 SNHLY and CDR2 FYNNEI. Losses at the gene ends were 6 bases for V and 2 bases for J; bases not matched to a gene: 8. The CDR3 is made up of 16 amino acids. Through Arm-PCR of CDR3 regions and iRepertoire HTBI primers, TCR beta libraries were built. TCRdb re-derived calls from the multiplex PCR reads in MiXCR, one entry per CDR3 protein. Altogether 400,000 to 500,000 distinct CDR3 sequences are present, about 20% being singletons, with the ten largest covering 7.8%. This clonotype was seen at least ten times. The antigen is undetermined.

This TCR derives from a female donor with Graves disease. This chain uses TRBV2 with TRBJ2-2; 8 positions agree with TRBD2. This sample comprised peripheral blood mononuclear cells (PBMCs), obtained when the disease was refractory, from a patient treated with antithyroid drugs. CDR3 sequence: CASRNGLAPNTGELFF. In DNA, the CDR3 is TGTGCCAGCAGAAACGGACTAGCTCCAAACACCGGGGAGCTGTTTTTT.